This record covers a single TCR beta chain. Its antigen is unidentified. The source of the sample is a study of shared clonotypes between healthy human individuals. Study-level points and caveats: Genetic and exposure-history diversity was limited by the few donors.

Method: immunoSEQ multiplex PCR; TCRdb's copy keeps in-frame clones and lacks some. The table shows about 2.5 million clones, with about nine tenths occurring only once. Sequencing was carried out using naive CD4+ T cells from PBMCs. Subset specified: CD45RA+ positively selected. The clonotype comes from a man aged 18-30 years in good health. Some clones in this sample may be carry-over from other donors' samples.

DNA for the CDR3: TGCGCCAGCAGCTTGGTAGCGGTCCTTGGCTACACCTTC. Encoded protein: CASSLVAVLGYTF. The chain couples TRBV5-1 to TRBJ1-2; no firm D call. The CDR3 consists of 13 residues. The V and J ends lost 0 bases and 7 bases respectively, with 10 bases between them. Germline-derived CDR1 and CDR2 are SGHRS and YFSETQ. The whole variable domain, filled in from reference TRBV5-1 and TRBJ1-2, reads KAGVTQTPRYLIKTRGQQVTLSCSPISGHRSVSWYQQTPGQGLQFLFEYFSETQRNKGNFPGRFSGRQFSNSRSEMNVSTLELGDSALYLCASSLVAVLGYTFGSGTRLTVV.